A single sample gave rise to the 7 T cell receptor beta chains below, sequenced in a study of blood T cell repertoires in COVID-19. TCRdb's copy holds only in-frame clones and misses some; the assay was immunoSEQ multiplex PCR. The sample contains around 94,000 clones, 86% of which appear only once. The sample consisted of peripheral blood. The receptors were gathered from an elderly man with acute or convalescent COVID-19.

The chain carries TRBV9 and TRBJ2-3; D is possibly TRBD2 (6 bases). Deletions cut 3 bases from V and 0 bases from J, with 14 bases between. The CDR3 covers 16 residues. Germline V gene sequence: CDR1 SGDLS, CDR2 YYNGEE. This CDR3 reads CASSATGSGSTDTQYF. In DNA form, the CDR3 reads TGTGCCAGCAGCGCAACCGGTAGCGGTAGCACAGATACGCAGTATTTT.

The chain recombines TRBV29-1 with TRBJ2-5; 11 positions agree with TRBD2. The CDR3 sequence is 16 residues long. V lost 6 bases and J lost 0; bases outside the gene matches: 9. The germline CDR1 and CDR2 sequences are SQVTM and ANQGSEA. The CDR3 region has the DNA TGCAGCGTGTGCCTAGCGGGAGGCACCCACCAAGAGACCCAGTACTTC. Translated: CSVCLAGGTHQETQYF.

This chain links TRBV27 with TRBJ2-3; 8 nucleotides agree with TRBD2. Germline V gives CDR1 MNHEY, CDR2 SMNVEV (reference sequence). The CDR3 is 15 residues long. Trimming removed 2 bases from V and 4 bases from J; junction bases left unmatched: 5. CDR3 region: CASSLQGLGSDTQYF. The CDR3 bases are TGTGCCAGCAGTTTACAGGGACTAGGCTCAGATACGCAGTATTTT.

The genes are TRBV4-3 and TRBJ2-3; tentatively, D is TRBD2 (6 bases). This CDR3 has 14 amino acids. The V and J ends lost 1 base and 3 bases respectively, with 8 bases between them. Per germline, CDR1 LGHNA and CDR2 YSLEER. CDR3: CASSQVGRTDTQYF. CDR3 in DNA: TGCGCCAGCAGCCAAGTGGGGAGGACAGATACGCAGTATTTT.

Only one count was recorded for this clone. This rearrangement joins TRBV5-1 to TRBJ2-5; D remains ambiguous. Germline CDR1 reads SGHRS; CDR2 reads YFSETQ. Trimming removed 5 bases at V and 2 bases at J, with 13 bases between. CDR3 length equals 14 residues. DNA of the CDR3: TGCGCCAGCAGGTCCACTCCCCTACAAGAGACCCAGTACTTC. This translates into CASRSTPLQETQYF.

The chain employs TRBV7-2 and TRBJ2-3; 7 bases are shared with TRBD2. V lost 3 bases to trimming and J lost 2 bases; unmatched junction nucleotides: 5. The CDR3 covers 15 residues. Per the germline V gene, CDR1 is SGHTA and CDR2 is FQGNSA. The CDR3 coding sequence is TGTGCCAGCAGCTTTCAAGCGGGATACACAGATACGCAGTATTTT. Its protein is CASSFQAGYTDTQYF.

V usage is TRBV28 and J usage is TRBJ2-1, with TRBD1 matching 8 bases. The CDR3 is 14 amino acids. V trimming: 6 bases; J trimming: 8 bases; junction bases outside the gene matches: 9. Germline CDR1 and CDR2: MDHEN and SYDVKM. The CDR3 region is CASRPTGGSYEQFF. The DNA for the CDR3 is TGTGCCAGCAGGCCCACAGGGGGTAGCTATGAGCAGTTCTTC. The full variable domain, its missing parts supplied by reference TRBV28 and TRBJ2-1, is DVKVTQSSRYLVKRTGEKVFLECVQDMDHENMFWYRQDPGLGLRLIYFSYDVKMKEKGDIPEGYSVSREKKERFSLILESASTNQTSMYLCASRPTGGSYEQFFGPGTRLTVL.